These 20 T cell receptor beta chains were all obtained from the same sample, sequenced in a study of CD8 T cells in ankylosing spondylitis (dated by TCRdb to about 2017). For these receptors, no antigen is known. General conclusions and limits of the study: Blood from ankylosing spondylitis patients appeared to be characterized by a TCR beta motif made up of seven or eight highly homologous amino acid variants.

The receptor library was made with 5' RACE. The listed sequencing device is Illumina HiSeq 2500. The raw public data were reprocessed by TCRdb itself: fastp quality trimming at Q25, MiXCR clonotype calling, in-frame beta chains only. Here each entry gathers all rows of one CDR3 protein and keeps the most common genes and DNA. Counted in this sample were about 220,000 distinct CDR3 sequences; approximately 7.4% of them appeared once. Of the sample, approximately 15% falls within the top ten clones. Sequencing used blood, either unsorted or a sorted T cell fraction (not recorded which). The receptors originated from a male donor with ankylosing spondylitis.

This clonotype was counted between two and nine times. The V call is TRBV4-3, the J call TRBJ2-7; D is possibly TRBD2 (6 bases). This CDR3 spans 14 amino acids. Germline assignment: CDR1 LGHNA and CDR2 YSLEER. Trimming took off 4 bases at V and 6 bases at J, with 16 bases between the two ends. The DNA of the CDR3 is TGCGCCAGCAGCCTGGGTGGGGGGTCACTCGAGCAGTACTTC. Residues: CASSLGGGSLEQYF.

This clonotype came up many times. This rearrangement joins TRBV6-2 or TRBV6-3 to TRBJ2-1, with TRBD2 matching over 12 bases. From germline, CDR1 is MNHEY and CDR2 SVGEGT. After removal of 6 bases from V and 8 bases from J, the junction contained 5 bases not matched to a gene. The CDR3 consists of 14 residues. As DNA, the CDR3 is TGTGCCAGCAGCCTAGCGGGAGGGAGTTATGAGCAGTTCTTC. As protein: CASSLAGGSYEQFF.

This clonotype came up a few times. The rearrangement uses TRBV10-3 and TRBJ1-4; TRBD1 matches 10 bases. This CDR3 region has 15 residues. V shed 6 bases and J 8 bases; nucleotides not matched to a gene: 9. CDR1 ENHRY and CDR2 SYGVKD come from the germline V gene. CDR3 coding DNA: TGTGCCATCAGCTTGGGACAGGGGAGCGGCGAAAAACTGTTTTTT. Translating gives CAISLGQGSGEKLFF.

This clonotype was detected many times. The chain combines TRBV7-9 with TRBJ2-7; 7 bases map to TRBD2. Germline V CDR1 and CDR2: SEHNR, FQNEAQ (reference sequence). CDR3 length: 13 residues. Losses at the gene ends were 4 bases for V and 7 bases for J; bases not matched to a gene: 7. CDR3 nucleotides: TGTGCCAGCAGCTCACCAGCGGGATGGGAGCAGTACTTC. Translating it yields CASSSPAGWEQYF.

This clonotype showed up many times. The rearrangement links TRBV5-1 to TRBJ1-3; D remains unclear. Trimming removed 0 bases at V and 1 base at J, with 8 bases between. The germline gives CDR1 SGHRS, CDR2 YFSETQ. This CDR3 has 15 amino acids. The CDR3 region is CASSLGQASGNTIYF. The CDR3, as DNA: TGCGCCAGCAGCTTGGGCCAAGCTTCTGGAAACACCATATATTTT.

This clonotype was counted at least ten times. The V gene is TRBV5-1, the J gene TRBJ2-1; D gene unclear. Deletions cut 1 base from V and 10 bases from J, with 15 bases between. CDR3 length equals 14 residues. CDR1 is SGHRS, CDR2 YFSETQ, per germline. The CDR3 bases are TGCGCCAGCAGCTTGACACCAACGTTACTAGAGCAGTTCTTC. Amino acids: CASSLTPTLLEQFF.

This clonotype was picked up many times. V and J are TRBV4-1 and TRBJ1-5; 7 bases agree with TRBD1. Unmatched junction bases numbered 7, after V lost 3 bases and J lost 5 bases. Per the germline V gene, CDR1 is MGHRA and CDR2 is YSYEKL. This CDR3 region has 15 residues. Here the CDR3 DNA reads TGCGCCAGCAGCCAGGAAGGGGACAGCTATCAGCCCCAGCATTTT. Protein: CASSQEGDSYQPQHF.

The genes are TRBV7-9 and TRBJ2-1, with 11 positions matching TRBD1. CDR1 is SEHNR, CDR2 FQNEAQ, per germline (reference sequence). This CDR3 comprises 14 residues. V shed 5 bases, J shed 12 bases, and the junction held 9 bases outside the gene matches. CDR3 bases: TGTGCCAGCAGCCTTGGACAGGGGGCCACTCCGCAGTTCTTC. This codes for CASSLGQGATPQFF. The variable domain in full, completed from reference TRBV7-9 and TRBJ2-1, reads DTGVSQNPRHKITKRGQNVTFRCDPISEHNRLYWYRQTLGQGPEFLTYFQNEAQLEKSRLLSDRFSAERPKGSFSTLEIQRTEQGDSAMYLCASSLGQGATPQFFGPGTRLTVL.

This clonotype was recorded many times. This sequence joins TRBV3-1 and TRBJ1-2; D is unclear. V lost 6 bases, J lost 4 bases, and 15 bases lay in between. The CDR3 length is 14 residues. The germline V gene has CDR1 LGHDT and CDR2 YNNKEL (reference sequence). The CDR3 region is CASRDPLAVYGYTF. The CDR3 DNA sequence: TGTGCCAGCAGAGACCCACTGGCTGTCTATGGCTACACCTTC. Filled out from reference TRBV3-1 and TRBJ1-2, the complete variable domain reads DTAVSQTPKYLVTQMGNDKSIKCEQNLGHDTMYWYKQDSKKFLKIMFSYNNKELIINETVPNRFSPKSPDKAHLNLHINSLELGDSAVYFCASRDPLAVYGYTFGSGTRLTVV.

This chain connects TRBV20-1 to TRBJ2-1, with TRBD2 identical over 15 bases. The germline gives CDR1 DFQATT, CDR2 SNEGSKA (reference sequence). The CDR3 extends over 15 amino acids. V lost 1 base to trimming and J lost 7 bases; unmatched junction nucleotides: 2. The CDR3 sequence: CSARAGTSGRNEQFF. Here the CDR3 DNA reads TGCAGTGCTAGAGCTGGGACTAGCGGGAGGAATGAGCAGTTCTTC.

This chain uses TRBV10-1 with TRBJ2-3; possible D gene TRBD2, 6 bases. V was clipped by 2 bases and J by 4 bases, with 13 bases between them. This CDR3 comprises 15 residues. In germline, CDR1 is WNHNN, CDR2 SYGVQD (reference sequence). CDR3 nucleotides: TGCGCCAGCAGTGAGGGACTAACGGGGCCAGATACGCAGTATTTT. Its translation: CASSEGLTGPDTQYF.

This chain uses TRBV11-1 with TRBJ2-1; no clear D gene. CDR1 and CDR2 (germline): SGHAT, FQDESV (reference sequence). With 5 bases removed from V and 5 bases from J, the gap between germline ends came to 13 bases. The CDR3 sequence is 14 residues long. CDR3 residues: CASSLWPDNNEQFF. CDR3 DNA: TGTGCCAGCAGCCTATGGCCGGATAACAATGAGCAGTTCTTC. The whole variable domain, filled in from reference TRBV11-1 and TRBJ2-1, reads EAEVAQSPRYKITEKSQAVAFWCDPISGHATLYWYRQILGQGPELLVQFQDESVVDDSQLPKDRFSAERLKGVDSTLKIQPAELGDSAMYLCASSLWPDNNEQFFGPGTRLTVL.

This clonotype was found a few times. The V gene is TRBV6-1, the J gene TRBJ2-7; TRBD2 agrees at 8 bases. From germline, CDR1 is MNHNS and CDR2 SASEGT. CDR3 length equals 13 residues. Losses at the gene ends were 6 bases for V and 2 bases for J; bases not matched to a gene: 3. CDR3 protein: CASRSGGTYEQYF. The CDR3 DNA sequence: TGTGCCAGCAGGAGCGGGGGAACCTACGAGCAGTACTTC.

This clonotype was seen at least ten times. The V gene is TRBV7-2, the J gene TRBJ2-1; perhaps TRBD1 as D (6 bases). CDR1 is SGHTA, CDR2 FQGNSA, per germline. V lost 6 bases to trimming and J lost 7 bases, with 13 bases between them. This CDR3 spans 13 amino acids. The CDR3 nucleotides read TGTGCCAGCAGAGGGGGTGGGGTAAATGAGCAGTTCTTC. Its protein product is CASRGGGVNEQFF.

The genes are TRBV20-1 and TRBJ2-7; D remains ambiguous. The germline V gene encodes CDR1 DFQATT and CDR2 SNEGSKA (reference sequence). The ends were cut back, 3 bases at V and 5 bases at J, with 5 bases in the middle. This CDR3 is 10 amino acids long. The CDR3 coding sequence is TGCAGTGCTAGGGAGAACGAGCAGTACTTC. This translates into CSARENEQYF.

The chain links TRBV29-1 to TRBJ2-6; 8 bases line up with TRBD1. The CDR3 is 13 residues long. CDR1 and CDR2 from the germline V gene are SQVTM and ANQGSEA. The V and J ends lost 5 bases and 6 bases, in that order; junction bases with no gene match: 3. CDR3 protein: CSVTGGKANVLTF. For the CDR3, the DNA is TGCAGCGTTACAGGGGGAAAGGCCAACGTCCTGACTTTC.

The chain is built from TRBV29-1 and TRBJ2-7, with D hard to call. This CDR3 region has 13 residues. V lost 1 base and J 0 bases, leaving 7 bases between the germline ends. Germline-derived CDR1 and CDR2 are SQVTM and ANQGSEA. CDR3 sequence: CSVEAQDSYEQYF. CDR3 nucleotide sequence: TGCAGCGTTGAAGCCCAAGACTCCTACGAGCAGTACTTC.

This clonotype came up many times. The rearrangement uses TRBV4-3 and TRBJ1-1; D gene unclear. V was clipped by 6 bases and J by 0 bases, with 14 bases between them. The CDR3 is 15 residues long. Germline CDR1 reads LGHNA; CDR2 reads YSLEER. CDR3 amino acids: CASSPWKAMNTEAFF. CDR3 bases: TGCGCCAGCAGTCCCTGGAAGGCTATGAACACTGAAGCTTTCTTT.

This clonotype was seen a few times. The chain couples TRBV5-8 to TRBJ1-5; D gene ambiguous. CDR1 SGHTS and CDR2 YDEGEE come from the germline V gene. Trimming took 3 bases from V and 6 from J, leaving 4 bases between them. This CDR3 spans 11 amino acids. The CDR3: CASSSGQPQHF. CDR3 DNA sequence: TGTGCCAGCAGCTCCGGTCAGCCCCAGCATTTT.

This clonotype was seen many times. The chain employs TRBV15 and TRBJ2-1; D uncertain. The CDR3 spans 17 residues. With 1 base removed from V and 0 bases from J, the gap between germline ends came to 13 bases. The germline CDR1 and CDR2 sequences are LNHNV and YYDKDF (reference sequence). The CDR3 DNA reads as TGTGCCACCAGCAGAGCCCCCGCGACGAGCTCCTACAATGAGCAGTTCTTC. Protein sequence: CATSRAPATSSYNEQFF.